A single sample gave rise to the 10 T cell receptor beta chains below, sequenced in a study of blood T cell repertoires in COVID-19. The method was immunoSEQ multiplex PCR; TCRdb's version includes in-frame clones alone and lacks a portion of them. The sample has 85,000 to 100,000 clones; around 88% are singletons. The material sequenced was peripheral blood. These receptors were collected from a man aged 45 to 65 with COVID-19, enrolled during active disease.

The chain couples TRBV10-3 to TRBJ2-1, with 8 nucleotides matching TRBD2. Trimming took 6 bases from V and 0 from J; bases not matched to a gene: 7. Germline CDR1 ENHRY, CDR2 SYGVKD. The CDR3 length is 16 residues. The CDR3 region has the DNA TGTGCCATCAGGTCCCCTAGCGGGCACTCCTACAATGAGCAGTTCTTC. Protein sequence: CAIRSPSGHSYNEQFF.

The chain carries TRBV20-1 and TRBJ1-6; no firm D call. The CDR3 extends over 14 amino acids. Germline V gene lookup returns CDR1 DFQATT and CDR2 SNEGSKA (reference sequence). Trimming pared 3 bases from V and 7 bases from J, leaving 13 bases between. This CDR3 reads CSASSRTPNSPLHF. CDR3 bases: TGCAGTGCTAGTTCCCGAACTCCGAATTCACCCCTCCACTTT.

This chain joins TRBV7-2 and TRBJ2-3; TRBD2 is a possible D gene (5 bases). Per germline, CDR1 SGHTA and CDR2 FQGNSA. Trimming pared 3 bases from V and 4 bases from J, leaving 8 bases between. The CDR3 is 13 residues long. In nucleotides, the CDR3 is TGTGCCAGCAGCTTTATGGGAGCAGATACGCAGTATTTT. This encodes CASSFMGADTQYF.

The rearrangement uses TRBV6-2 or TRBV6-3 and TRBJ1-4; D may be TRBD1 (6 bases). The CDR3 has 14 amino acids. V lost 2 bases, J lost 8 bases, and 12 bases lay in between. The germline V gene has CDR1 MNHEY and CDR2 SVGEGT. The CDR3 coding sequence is TGTGCCAGCAGTTACCCGAAGGGACAAGAAAAACTGTTTTTT. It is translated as CASSYPKGQEKLFF.

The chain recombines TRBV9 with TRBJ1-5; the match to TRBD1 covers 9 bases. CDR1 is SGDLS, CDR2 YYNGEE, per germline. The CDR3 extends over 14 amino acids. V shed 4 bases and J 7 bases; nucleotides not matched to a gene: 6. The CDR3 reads CASSPGQGPQPQHF. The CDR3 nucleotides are TGTGCCAGCAGCCCGGGACAGGGCCCCCAGCCCCAGCATTTT.

CDR3 sequence (DNA): TGTGCCAGCAGCGCCAACAGGGGGATAAATGAAAAACTGTTTTTT. It translates to CASSANRGINEKLFF. The chain recombines TRBV7-8 with TRBJ1-4, with TRBD1 matching over 8 bases. CDR3 size: 15 residues. Germline-derived CDR1 and CDR2 are SGHVS and FQNEAQ. The V gene end was trimmed by 5 bases and the J gene end by 5 bases; junction bases not matched to a gene: 7.

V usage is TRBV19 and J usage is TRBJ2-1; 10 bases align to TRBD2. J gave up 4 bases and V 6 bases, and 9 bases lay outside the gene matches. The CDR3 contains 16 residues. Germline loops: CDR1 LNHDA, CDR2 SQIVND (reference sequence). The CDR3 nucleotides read TGTGCCAGTAGACGGGGTAGCGGGGGGCCTTACAATGAGCAGTTCTTC. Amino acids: CASRRGSGGPYNEQFF.

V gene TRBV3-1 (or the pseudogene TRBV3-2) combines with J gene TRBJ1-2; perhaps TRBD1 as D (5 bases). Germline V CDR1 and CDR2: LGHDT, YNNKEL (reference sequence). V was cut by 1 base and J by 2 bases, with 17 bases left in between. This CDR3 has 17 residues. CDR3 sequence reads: CASSQVPAARGNYGYTF. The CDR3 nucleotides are TGTGCCAGCAGCCAAGTGCCTGCTGCCCGGGGGAACTATGGCTACACCTTC.

CDR3 nucleotides: TGTGCCAGCAGTTTACGGGATGTCTATGGCTACACCTTC. Translated: CASSLRDVYGYTF. This chain joins TRBV28 and TRBJ1-2; D call uncertain. Trimming left V 2 bases short and J 4 bases short, with 8 bases between. The CDR3 totals 13 residues. The germline CDR1 and CDR2 sequences are MDHEN and SYDVKM.

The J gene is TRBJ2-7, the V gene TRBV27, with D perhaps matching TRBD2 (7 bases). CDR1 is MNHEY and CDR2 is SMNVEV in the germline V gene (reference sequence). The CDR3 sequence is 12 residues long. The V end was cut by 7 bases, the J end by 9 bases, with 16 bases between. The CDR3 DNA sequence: TGTGCCAGCAAACCTTGGGGGGGCGGGCAGTACTTC. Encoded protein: CASKPWGGGQYF.